The 7 T cell receptor beta chains listed next were all sequenced from one sample in a study of blood T cell repertoires in COVID-19. Profiled with immunoSEQ multiplex PCR; TCRdb holds only in-frame clones, not every one. The sample includes some 19,000 clones, about four fifths seen only once; the top ten take approximately 11%. The source material was peripheral blood. Receptors originate from a man aged 80 or over with acute or convalescent COVID-19.

This clone was detected only a few times. The chain uses TRBV7-2 and TRBJ2-7; maybe TRBD1 (5 bases). The CDR3 is 13 residues long. V shed 9 bases and J shed 5 bases, with 17 bases lying between them. Germline lookup yields CDR1 SGHTA and CDR2 FQGNSA. CDR3 amino acids: CASRVGLRDEQYF. The CDR3 DNA follows: TGTGCCAGTCGGGTGGGGCTCCGAGACGAGCAGTACTTC.

The chain joins TRBV7-9 to TRBJ2-3; TRBD1 is a possible D gene (6 bases). V was clipped by 3 bases and J by 3 bases, with 10 bases between them. This CDR3 region has 14 residues. The germline gives CDR1 SEHNR, CDR2 FQNEAQ (reference sequence). The CDR3 DNA is TGTGCCAGCAGCTTTCAGGGGATGACAGATACGCAGTATTTT. Protein product: CASSFQGMTDTQYF.

This sequence joins TRBV4-3 and TRBJ1-2, with D possibly being TRBD1 (6 bases). Trimming took 5 bases from V and 11 from J, leaving 24 bases between them. From germline, CDR1 is LGHNA and CDR2 YSLEER. This CDR3 contains 15 residues. CDR3 protein: CASSNRDTPRQGYTF. CDR3 coding DNA: TGCGCCAGCAGCAACCGGGACACTCCCCGTCAAGGATACACCTTC.

V and J are TRBV9 and TRBJ1-1, with TRBD1 matching 7 bases. Germline V gives CDR1 SGDLS, CDR2 YYNGEE. This CDR3 has 13 amino acids. J lost 3 bases, V lost 2 bases, and 1 base had no gene match. The CDR3 sequence: CASSVDRDTEAFF. The CDR3, as DNA: TGTGCCAGCAGCGTCGACAGGGACACTGAAGCTTTCTTT.

This clone was seen more than once but under ten times. The V and J genes are TRBV7-9 and TRBJ1-4; 7 bases are a match to TRBD1. Germline assignment: CDR1 SEHNR and CDR2 FQNEAQ (reference sequence). The CDR3 is made up of 15 amino acids. V was pared by 1 base and J by 6 bases, with 5 bases of the junction left unmatched. This chain's CDR3 is CASSLVGQGDEKLFF. CDR3 DNA: TGTGCCAGCAGCTTAGTCGGGCAGGGGGATGAAAAACTGTTTTTT.

The rearrangement links TRBV10-3 to TRBJ1-1, with D unclear. CDR1 is ENHRY, CDR2 SYGVKD, per germline. Trimming took 4 bases from V and 1 from J, leaving 4 bases between them. The CDR3 extends over 12 amino acids. CDR3 DNA sequence: TGTGCCATCAGTGGGGCGAACACTGAAGCTTTCTTT. As protein: CAISGANTEAFF.

In nucleotides, the CDR3 is TGTGCCAGCAGTTACAGGGTTCAGGGGCTCACTGAAGCTTTCTTT. This sequence encodes CASSYRVQGLTEAFF. The rearrangement joins TRBV6-5 to TRBJ1-1; a possible D gene is TRBD1 (6 bases). Germline V lookup: CDR1 MNHEY, CDR2 SVGAGI. Trimming removed 2 bases from V and 4 bases from J, with 14 bases in between. The CDR3 is 15 residues long.